This TCR beta chain originates from a study of identical twins. In its sample, this clonotype was seen a few times. The CDR3 spans 14 residues. The germline CDR1 and CDR2 sequences are SQVTM and ANQGSEA. Deletions cut 4 bases from V and 10 bases from J, with 20 bases between. TCRdb reanalysed the 5' RACE reads using MiXCR and keeps one entry per CDR3 protein. The sample includes 450,000 to 600,000 distinct CDR3 sequences, approximately 20% seen only once; the top ten take around 0.47%. These data also formed part of another study, on yellow fever vaccine responses in identical twins.

The sequenced sample was CD4+ T cells sorted from blood. The clonotype originates from a woman aged 18-35 years in good health. V is TRBV29-1 and J is TRBJ2-1, with D perhaps TRBD1 or TRBD2 (5 bases each). CDR3 region: CSVGWETESLEQFF. In nucleotides, the CDR3 is TGCAGCGTTGGATGGGAGACAGAGTCGTTGGAGCAGTTCTTC.